This T cell receptor beta chain appears in the sequencing data of a study of blood T cell repertoires in COVID-19. Study in general: The United States, Italy and Spain were the sources of the acute and convalescent COVID-19 samples.

The study recruited people aged about 18 to 90 years across approximately 23 US areas. Cohort placement rested on clinical history that participants reported themselves. The table came from immunoSEQ multiplex PCR; TCRdb's copy has only in-frame clones and leaves some out. The sample lists around 250,000 clones; 75% to 85% were seen once. Germline V gene lookup returns CDR1 LGHNA and CDR2 YNFKEQ. The CDR3 contains 14 residues. J was trimmed by 8 bases and V by 5 bases; bases with no gene match: 7. This TCR was sampled from a woman between 50 and 59 years old with acute COVID-19. The chain combines TRBV4-2 with TRBJ1-1; 11 bases agree with TRBD1. Sequencing was carried out using PBMCs or T cells enriched from blood (not recorded which). The CDR3 sequence is CASSSGQGAREAFF. The CDR3 nucleotides are TGTGCCAGCAGCAGCGGACAGGGGGCAAGAGAAGCTTTCTTT.